This TCR beta chain was documented in a study of cytomegalovirus exposure and HLA in healthy donors. Study summary: Drawn from HLA-typed donors, tens of millions of unique TCRs were held in an early data release.

Study-level findings and limits: According to a later analysis, most TCR beta chains associated with CMV appeared HLA-restricted. Presence/absence analyses rested on an assumption that sequencing depth was roughly uniform across donors. The investigators catalogued 150 to 200 TCR beta chains as cytomegalovirus-associated.

PCR amplification relied on 60 Vbeta primers (plus 13 Jbeta primers). Profiling relied on immunoSEQ multiplex PCR, and the TCRdb table lists in-frame clones only, not all of them. The data hold 100,000 to 150,000 clones, with roughly 79% observed a single time. This CDR3 is 14 amino acids long. Per germline, CDR1 SGHRS and CDR2 YFSETQ. The V gene lost 4 bases and the J gene lost 2 bases, with 13 bases spanning the gap. Comment on this clone: Its antigen is as yet unknown.

The source material was PBMCs. The source is a woman aged 18-29 years in good health and CMV-seronegative. The chain joins TRBV5-1 to TRBJ2-7; tentative D call: TRBD1 (5 bases). The CDR3 nucleotides read TGCGCCAGCAGCATTAATCGACAGCCCTACGAGCAGTACTTC. Amino acids: CASSINRQPYEQYF. Full variable domain (remainder filled in from reference TRBV5-1 and TRBJ2-7): KAGVTQTPRYLIKTRGQQVTLSCSPISGHRSVSWYQQTPGQGLQFLFEYFSETQRNKGNFPGRFSGRQFSNSRSEMNVSTLELGDSALYLCASSINRQPYEQYFGPGTRLTVT.